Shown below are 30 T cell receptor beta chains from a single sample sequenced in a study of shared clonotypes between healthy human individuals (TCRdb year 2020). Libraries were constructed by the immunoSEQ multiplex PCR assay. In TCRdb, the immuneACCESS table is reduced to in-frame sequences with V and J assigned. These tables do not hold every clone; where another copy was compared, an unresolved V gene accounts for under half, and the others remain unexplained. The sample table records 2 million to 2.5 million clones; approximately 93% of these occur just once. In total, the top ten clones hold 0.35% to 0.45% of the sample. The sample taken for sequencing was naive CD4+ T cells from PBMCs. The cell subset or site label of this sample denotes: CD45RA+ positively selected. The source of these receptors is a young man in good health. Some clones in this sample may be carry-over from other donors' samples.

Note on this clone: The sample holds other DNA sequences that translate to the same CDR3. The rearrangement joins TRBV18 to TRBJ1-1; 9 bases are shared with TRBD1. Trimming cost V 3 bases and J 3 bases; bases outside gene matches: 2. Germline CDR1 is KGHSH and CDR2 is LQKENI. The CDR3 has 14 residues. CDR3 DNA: TGTGCCAGCTCACCGGGACAGGGTTACACTGAAGCTTTCTTT. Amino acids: CASSPGQGYTEAFF. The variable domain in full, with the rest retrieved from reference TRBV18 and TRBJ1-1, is NAGVMQNPRHLVRRRGQEARLRCSPMKGHSHVYWYRQLPEEGLKFMVYLQKENIIDESGMPKERFSAEFPKEGPSILRIQQVVRGDSAAYFCASSPGQGYTEAFFGQGTRLTVV.

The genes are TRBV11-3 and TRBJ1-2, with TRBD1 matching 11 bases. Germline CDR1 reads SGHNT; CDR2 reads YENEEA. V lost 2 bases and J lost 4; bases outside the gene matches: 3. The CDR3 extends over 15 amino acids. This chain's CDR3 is CASSLTGTGGYGYTF. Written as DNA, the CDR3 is TGTGCCAGCAGCTTAACCGGGACAGGGGGCTATGGCTACACCTTC.

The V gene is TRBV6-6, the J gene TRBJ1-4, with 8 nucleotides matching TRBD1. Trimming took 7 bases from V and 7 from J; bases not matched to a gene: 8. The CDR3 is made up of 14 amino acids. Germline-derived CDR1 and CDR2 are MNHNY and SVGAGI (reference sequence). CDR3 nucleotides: TGTGCCAGCACCCTCGACAGGGGAGGTGAAAAACTGTTTTTT. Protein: CASTLDRGGEKLFF.

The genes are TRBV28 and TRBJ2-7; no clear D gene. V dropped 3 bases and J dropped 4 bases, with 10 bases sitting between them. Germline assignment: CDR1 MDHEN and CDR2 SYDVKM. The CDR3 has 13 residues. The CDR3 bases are TGTGCCAGCAGTTTCCTCTTAAAGTACGAGCAGTACTTC. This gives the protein CASSFLLKYEQYF.

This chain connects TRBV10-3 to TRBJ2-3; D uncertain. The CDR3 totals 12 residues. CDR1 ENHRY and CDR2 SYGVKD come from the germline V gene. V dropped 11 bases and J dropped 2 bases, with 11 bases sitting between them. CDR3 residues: CAACKDTDTQYF. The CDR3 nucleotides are TGTGCCGCTTGTAAGGACACAGATACGCAGTATTTT.

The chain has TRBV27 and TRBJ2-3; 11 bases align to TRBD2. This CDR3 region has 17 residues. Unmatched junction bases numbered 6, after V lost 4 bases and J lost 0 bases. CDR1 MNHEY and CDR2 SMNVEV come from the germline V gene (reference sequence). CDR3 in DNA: TGTGCCAGCAGTTGGTGGACTAGCGGGCAGAGCACAGATACGCAGTATTTT. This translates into CASSWWTSGQSTDTQYF.

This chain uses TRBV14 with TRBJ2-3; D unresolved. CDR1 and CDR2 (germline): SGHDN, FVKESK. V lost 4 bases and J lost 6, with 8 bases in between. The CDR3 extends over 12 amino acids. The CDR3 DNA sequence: TGTGCCAGCAGCCTTCTATCGGATACGCAGTATTTT. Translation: CASSLLSDTQYF.

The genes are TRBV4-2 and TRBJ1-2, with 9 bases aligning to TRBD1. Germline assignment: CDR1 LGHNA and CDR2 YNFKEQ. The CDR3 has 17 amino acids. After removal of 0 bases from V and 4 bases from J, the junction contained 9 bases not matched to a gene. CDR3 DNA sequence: TGTGCCAGCAGCCAAGAGGCGGGGGGACAGGGAGGCTATGGCTACACCTTC. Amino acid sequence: CASSQEAGGQGGYGYTF.

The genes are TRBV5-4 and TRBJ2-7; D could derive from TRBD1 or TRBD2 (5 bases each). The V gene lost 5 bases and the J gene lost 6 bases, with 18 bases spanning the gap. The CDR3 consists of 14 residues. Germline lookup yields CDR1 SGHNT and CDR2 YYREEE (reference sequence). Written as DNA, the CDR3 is TGTGCCAGCAGGGGCAGGGAGACAGTAACCGAGCAGTACTTC. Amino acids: CASRGRETVTEQYF.

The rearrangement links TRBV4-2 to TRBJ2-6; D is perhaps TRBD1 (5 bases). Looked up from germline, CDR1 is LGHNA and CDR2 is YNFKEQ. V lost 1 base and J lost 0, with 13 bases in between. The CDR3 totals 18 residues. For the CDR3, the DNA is TGTGCCAGCAGCCAAGTTCAGGGCCTGACCTCTGGGGCCAACGTCCTGACTTTC. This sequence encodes CASSQVQGLTSGANVLTF.

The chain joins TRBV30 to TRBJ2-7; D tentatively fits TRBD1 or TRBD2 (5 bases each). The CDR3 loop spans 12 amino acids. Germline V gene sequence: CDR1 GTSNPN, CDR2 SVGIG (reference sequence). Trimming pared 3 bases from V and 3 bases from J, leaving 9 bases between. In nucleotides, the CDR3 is TGTGCCTGGAGCGGGACGGGCTACGAGCAGTACTTC. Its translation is CAWSGTGYEQYF.

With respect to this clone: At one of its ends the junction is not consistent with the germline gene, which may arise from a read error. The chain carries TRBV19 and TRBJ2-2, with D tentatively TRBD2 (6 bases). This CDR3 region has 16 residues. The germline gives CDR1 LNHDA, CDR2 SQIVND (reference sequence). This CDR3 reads CASSIVGGPKTGELFF. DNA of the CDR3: TGTGCCAGTAGTATAGTCGGAGGGCCGAAGACCGGGGAGCTGTTTTTT.

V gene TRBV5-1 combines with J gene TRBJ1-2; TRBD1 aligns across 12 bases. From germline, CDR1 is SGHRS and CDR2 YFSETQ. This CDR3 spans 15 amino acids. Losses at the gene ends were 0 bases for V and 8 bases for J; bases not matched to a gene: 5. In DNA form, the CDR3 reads TGCGCCAGCAGCTTGGAAGGGACAGGGGGCAGCGGCTACACCTTC. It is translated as CASSLEGTGGSGYTF. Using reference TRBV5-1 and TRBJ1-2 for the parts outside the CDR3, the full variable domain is KAGVTQTPRYLIKTRGQQVTLSCSPISGHRSVSWYQQTPGQGLQFLFEYFSETQRNKGNFPGRFSGRQFSNSRSEMNVSTLELGDSALYLCASSLEGTGGSGYTFGSGTRLTVV.

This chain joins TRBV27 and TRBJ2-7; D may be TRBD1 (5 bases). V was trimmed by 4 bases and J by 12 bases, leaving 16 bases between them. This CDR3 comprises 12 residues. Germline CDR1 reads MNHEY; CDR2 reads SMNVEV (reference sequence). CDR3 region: CASSSLQGKRYF. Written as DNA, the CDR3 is TGTGCCAGCAGTTCTCTTCAGGGTAAGCGGTACTTC.

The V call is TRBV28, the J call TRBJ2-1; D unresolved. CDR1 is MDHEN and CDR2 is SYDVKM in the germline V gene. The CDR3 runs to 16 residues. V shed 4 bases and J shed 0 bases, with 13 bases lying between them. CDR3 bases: TGTGCCAGCAGTTCCCAAGGGTTGGGCTCCTACAATGAGCAGTTCTTC. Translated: CASSSQGLGSYNEQFF.

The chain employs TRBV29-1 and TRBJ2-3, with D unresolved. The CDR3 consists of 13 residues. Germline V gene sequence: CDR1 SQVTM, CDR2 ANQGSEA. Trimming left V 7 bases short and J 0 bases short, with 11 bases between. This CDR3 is CSGVEGSTDTQYF. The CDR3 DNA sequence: TGCAGCGGGGTTGAAGGGAGCACAGATACGCAGTATTTT.

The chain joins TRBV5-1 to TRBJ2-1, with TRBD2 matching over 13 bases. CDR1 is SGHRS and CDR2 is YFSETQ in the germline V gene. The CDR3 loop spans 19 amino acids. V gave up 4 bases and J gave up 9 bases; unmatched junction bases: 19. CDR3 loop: CASSPGHLGLAGDPSEQFF. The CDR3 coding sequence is TGCGCCAGCAGCCCAGGACACCTCGGACTAGCGGGAGATCCGTCTGAGCAGTTCTTC.

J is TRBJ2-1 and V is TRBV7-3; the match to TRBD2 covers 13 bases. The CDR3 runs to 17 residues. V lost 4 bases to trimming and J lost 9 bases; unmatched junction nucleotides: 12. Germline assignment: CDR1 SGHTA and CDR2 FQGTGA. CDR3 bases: TGTGCCAGCAGCTCCCCCCGCGGGACTAGCGGGAATAGTGAGCAGTTCTTC. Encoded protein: CASSSPRGTSGNSEQFF.

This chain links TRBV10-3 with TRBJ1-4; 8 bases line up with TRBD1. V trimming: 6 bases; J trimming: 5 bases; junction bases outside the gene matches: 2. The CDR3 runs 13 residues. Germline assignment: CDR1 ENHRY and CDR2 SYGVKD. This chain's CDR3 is CAISRDRNEKLFF. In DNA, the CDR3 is TGTGCCATCAGCCGGGACAGGAATGAAAAACTGTTTTTT.

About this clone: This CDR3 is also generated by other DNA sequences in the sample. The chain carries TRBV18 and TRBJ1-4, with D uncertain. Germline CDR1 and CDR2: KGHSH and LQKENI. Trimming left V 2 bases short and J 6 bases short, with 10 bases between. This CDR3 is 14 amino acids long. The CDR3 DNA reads TGTGCCAGCTCACCAGGGTGGGGTGATGAAAAACTGTTTTTT. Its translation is CASSPGWGDEKLFF.

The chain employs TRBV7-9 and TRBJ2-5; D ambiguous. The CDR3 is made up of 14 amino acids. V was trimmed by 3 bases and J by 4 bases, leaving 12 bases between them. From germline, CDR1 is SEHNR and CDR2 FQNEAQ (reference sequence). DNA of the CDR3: TGTGCCAGCAGCTTTGGCGAGGTTGGAGAGACCCAGTACTTC. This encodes CASSFGEVGETQYF.

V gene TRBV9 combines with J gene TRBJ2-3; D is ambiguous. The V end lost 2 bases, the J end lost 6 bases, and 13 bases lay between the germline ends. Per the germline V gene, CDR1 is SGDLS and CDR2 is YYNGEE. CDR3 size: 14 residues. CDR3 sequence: CASSVMTLGDTQYF. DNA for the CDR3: TGTGCCAGCAGCGTTATGACGTTGGGGGATACGCAGTATTTT.

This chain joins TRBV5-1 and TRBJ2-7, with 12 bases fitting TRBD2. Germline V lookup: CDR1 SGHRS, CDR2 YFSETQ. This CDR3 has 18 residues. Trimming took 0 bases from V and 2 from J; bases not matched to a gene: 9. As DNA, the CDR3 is TGCGCCAGCAGCTTGGGTTCTAGCGGGAGGGCCGTGGCCTACGAGCAGTACTTC. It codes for CASSLGSSGRAVAYEQYF.

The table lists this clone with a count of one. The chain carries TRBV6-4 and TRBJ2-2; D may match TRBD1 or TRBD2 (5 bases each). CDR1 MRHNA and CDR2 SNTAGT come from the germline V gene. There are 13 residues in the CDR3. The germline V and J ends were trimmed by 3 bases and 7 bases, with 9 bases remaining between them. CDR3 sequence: CASSEWGNGELFF. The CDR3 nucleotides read TGTGCCAGCAGTGAATGGGGGAACGGGGAGCTGTTTTTT.

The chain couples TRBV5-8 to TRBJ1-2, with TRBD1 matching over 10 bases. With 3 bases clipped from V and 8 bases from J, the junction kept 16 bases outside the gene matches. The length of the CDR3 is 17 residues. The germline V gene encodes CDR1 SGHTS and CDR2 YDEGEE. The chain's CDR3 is CASSWRGSGTGVRGYTF. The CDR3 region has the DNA TGTGCCAGCAGCTGGAGGGGGTCCGGGACAGGGGTACGCGGCTACACCTTC.

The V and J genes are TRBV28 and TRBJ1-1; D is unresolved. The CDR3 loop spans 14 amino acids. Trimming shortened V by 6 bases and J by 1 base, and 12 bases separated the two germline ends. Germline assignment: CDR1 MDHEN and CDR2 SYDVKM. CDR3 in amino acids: CASRSSASNTEAFF. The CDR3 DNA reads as TGTGCCAGCAGATCCTCGGCGTCGAACACTGAAGCTTTCTTT. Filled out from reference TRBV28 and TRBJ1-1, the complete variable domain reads DVKVTQSSRYLVKRTGEKVFLECVQDMDHENMFWYRQDPGLGLRLIYFSYDVKMKEKGDIPEGYSVSREKKERFSLILESASTNQTSMYLCASRSSASNTEAFFGQGTRLTVV.

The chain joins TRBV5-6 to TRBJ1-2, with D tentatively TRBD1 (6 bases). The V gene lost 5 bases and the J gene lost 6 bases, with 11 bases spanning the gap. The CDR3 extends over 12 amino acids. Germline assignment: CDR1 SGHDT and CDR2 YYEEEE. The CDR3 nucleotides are TGTGCCAGCAGATGGGCAGGGGATGGCTACACCTTC. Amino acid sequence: CASRWAGDGYTF.

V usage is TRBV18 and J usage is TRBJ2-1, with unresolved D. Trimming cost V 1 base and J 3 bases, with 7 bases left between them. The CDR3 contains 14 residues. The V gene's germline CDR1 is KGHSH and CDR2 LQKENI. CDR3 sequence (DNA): TGTGCCAGCTCACCACTAACTGGCTACAATGAGCAGTTCTTC. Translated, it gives CASSPLTGYNEQFF. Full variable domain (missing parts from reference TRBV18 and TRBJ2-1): NAGVMQNPRHLVRRRGQEARLRCSPMKGHSHVYWYRQLPEEGLKFMVYLQKENIIDESGMPKERFSAEFPKEGPSILRIQQVVRGDSAAYFCASSPLTGYNEQFFGPGTRLTVL.

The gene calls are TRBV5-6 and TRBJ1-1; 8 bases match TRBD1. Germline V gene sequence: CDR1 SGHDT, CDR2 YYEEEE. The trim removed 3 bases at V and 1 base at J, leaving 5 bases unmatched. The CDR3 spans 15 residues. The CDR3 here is CASSSTQGGNTEAFF. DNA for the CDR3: TGTGCCAGCAGCTCAACACAGGGGGGGAACACTGAAGCTTTCTTT.

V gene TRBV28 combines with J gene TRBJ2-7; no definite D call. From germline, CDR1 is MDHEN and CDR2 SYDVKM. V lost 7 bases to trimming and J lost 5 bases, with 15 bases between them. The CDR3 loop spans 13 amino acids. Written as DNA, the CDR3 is TGTGCCAGCAAACAGCAGGTTTTCGACGAGCAGTACTTC. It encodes CASKQQVFDEQYF.